This T cell receptor beta chain appears in the sequencing data of a study of blood T cells in healthy people across ages. Staff drew approximately 9.1 milliliters of peripheral blood from each donor. Trimming at V came to 3 bases and at J to 2 bases, leaving 5 bases not matched to a gene. This CDR3 is built from 16 residues. Looked up from germline, CDR1 is SEHNR and CDR2 is FQNEAQ (reference sequence). Primed by a sample-barcoded 5' primer and a J-beta primer mix, a second PCR proceeded for about 6 to 11 cycles. TCRdb reanalysed the 5' RACE reads using MiXCR and keeps one entry per CDR3 protein. This table holds fewer than 1.5 million distinct CDR3 sequences, roughly 40% found once. Study-level findings and limits: Conclusively comparing naive with antigen-experienced cells was impossible with unsorted PBMCs.

Comment on this clonotype: Its antigen is still unknown.

The chain is built from TRBV7-9 and TRBJ2-1; TRBD2 matches at 9 bases. Specimen: blood. The sequence was collected from a woman aged 18 to 35 in good health. In nucleotides, the CDR3 is TGTGCCAGCAGCTTTAGCGGGAGTGGCGCCTACAATGAGCAGTTCTTC. Encoded protein: CASSFSGSGAYNEQFF.